The present entry profiles one TCR beta chain with its context. The data are from a study of blood T cell repertoires in COVID-19. Study context: PBMCs, B-cell-depleted T cells, or T cells provided the cDNA or gDNA that made up the material.

In the authors' workflow: The authors estimated nucleated cell counts from reference gene primer amplification. Data came from immunoSEQ multiplex PCR; TCRdb stores just in-frame clones and leaves some out. The DNA gave D and trimming, while V, J and clone size come from that table. Of 68,000 or so clones listed, roughly 85% were seen once; the top ten hold about 31%. V was cut by 5 bases and J by 3 bases, with 14 bases left in between. Germline V gene lookup returns CDR1 SNHLY and CDR2 FYNNEI. This CDR3 has 14 amino acids. The chain joins TRBV2 to TRBJ2-7; possible D gene TRBD2, 6 bases. The receptor comes from a human donor in a cohort sampled during active COVID-19. The specimen sequenced was peripheral blood. CDR3: CASSPGTGDYEQYF. In nucleotides, the CDR3 is TGTGCCAGCAGTCCCGGGACTGGGGACTACGAGCAGTACTTC. The variable domain in full, completed from reference TRBV2 and TRBJ2-7, reads EPEVTQTPSHQVTQMGQEVILRCVPISNHLYFYWYRQILGQKVEFLVSFYNNEISEKSEIFDDQFSVERPDGSNFTLKIRSTKLEDSAMYFCASSPGTGDYEQYFGPGTRLTVT.